The 19 T cell receptor beta chains below all came from one sample that was sequenced in a study of cytomegalovirus exposure and HLA in healthy donors. Both 60 Vbeta primers and 13 Jbeta primers went into the PCR. Assay: immunoSEQ multiplex PCR; the TCRdb copy retains only in-frame clones and omits some. The sample holds more than 130,000 clones, about four fifths seen once. The sample was PBMCs. These receptors were collected from a middle-aged man in good health and CMV-seropositive.

This clone is a singleton in its sample. The V gene is TRBV28, the J gene TRBJ1-5, with D uncertain. Germline-derived CDR1 and CDR2 are MDHEN and SYDVKM. The V end lost 8 bases, the J end lost 5 bases, and 22 bases lay between the germline ends. This CDR3 spans 16 amino acids. The CDR3: CASRLKDPYYDQPQHF. The CDR3 nucleotides are TGTGCCAGCCGACTCAAAGACCCCTATTATGATCAGCCCCAGCATTTT. Full variable domain (missing parts from reference TRBV28 and TRBJ1-5): DVKVTQSSRYLVKRTGEKVFLECVQDMDHENMFWYRQDPGLGLRLIYFSYDVKMKEKGDIPEGYSVSREKKERFSLILESASTNQTSMYLCASRLKDPYYDQPQHFGDGTRLSIL.

This clone was detected only a few times. V and J are TRBV27 and TRBJ2-7; TRBD2 agrees at 9 bases. Trimming cost V 9 bases and J 8 bases; bases outside gene matches: 14. The CDR3 loop spans 14 amino acids. Germline-derived CDR1 and CDR2 are MNHEY and SMNVEV (reference sequence). The DNA for the CDR3 is TGTGCCAGTGGAAGGGAGACTAGCGGAGGTCAGCAGTACTTC. This sequence encodes CASGRETSGGQQYF.

This clone appeared a few times. The sample contains more than one DNA sequence encoding this CDR3. This chain links TRBV7-3 with TRBJ2-1; 9 bases line up with TRBD2. J was trimmed by 2 bases and V by 2 bases; bases with no gene match: 1. The CDR3 extends over 15 amino acids. Germline CDR1 is SGHTA and CDR2 is FQGTGA. In nucleotides, the CDR3 is TGTGCCAGCAGCTTAGCGGGAGGGCCCTACAATGAGCAGTTCTTC. Amino acids: CASSLAGGPYNEQFF.

This clone was counted once. The gene calls are TRBV4-1 and TRBJ2-6, with 7 bases identical to TRBD1. Germline-derived CDR1 and CDR2 are MGHRA and YSYEKL. V shed 5 bases, J shed 0 bases, and the junction held 13 bases outside the gene matches. This CDR3 has 19 amino acids. The CDR3 spells CASSKGRQGVLSGANVLTF. CDR3 nucleotides: TGCGCCAGCAGCAAGGGACGGCAGGGGGTTCTCTCTGGGGCCAACGTCCTGACTTTC.

The genes are TRBV10-3 and TRBJ2-1; 7 bases map to TRBD2. The ends lost 11 bases at V and 7 bases at J; junction bases unmatched: 11. Germline assignment: CDR1 ENHRY and CDR2 SYGVKD. This CDR3 has 13 amino acids. CDR3 in amino acids: CASGSWEGNEQFF. The CDR3 bases are TGTGCCTCAGGTAGCTGGGAGGGGAATGAGCAGTTCTTC.

This clone was detected once. This sequence joins TRBV2 and TRBJ1-5; 8 bases fit TRBD1. Per germline, CDR1 SNHLY and CDR2 FYNNEI. The V and J ends lost 6 bases and 6 bases, in that order; junction bases with no gene match: 4. This CDR3 region has 13 residues. The CDR3 region is CASSGTGSQPQHF. CDR3 coding DNA: TGTGCCAGCAGCGGGACAGGCAGTCAGCCCCAGCATTTT.

The chain has TRBV19 and TRBJ2-7; 8 bases map to TRBD1. The CDR3 has 15 amino acids. Trimming took 7 bases from V and 4 from J; bases not matched to a gene: 12. Germline CDR1 LNHDA, CDR2 SQIVND (reference sequence). CDR3 in DNA: TGTGCCAGTACCCCGGGCAGGACAGGGTTATACGAGCAGTACTTC. This gives the protein CASTPGRTGLYEQYF.

This chain links TRBV9 with TRBJ1-2, with 8 bases matching TRBD1. This CDR3 comprises 16 residues. Germline CDR1 reads SGDLS; CDR2 reads YYNGEE. J lost 4 bases, V lost 0 bases, and 8 bases had no gene match. The CDR3 DNA is TGTGCCAGCAGCGTAGGGGGGACAGGAAGGGCCTATGGCTACACCTTC. Translation: CASSVGGTGRAYGYTF.

This clone was observed a handful of times. The chain combines TRBV5-1 with TRBJ2-7, with D perhaps TRBD2 (5 bases). CDR3 length: 13 amino acids. V shed 4 bases and J shed 5 bases, with 13 bases lying between them. The germline CDR1 and CDR2 sequences are SGHRS and YFSETQ. The CDR3 reads CASSLRVDHEQYF. The CDR3 DNA is TGCGCCAGCAGCCTGCGGGTAGACCACGAGCAGTACTTC.

The chain couples TRBV18 to TRBJ2-1; 8 bases line up with TRBD2. J gave up 9 bases and V 0 bases, and 10 bases lay outside the gene matches. The germline V gene encodes CDR1 KGHSH and CDR2 LQKENI. This CDR3 region has 16 residues. The CDR3: CASSPPSQGLAGEQFF. CDR3 coding DNA: TGTGCCAGCTCACCACCTTCCCAAGGACTAGCTGGTGAGCAGTTCTTC.

J is TRBJ2-1 and V is TRBV14, with D hard to call. The germline V and J ends were trimmed by 1 base and 0 bases, with 4 bases remaining between them. Germline values: CDR1 SGHDN, CDR2 FVKESK. The CDR3 consists of 14 residues. Here the CDR3 DNA reads TGTGCCAGCAGCCAAGGCTACTCCTACAATGAGCAGTTCTTC. The encoded protein is CASSQGYSYNEQFF.

The chain joins TRBV11-2 to TRBJ2-2; D gene unclear. The germline V gene has CDR1 SGHAT and CDR2 FQNNGV. There are 12 residues in the CDR3. Trimming stripped 3 bases from V and 5 bases from J, with 4 bases between. The CDR3 DNA reads TGTGCCAGCAGCTTTAGAACCGGGGAGCTGTTTTTT. This encodes CASSFRTGELFF. Full variable domain (missing parts from reference TRBV11-2 and TRBJ2-2): EAGVAQSPRYKIIEKRQSVAFWCNPISGHATLYWYQQILGQGPKLLIQFQNNGVVDDSQLPKDRFSAERLKGVDSTLKIQPAKLEDSAVYLCASSFRTGELFFGEGSRLTVL.

The count of this clone is one. The genes are TRBV7-6 and TRBJ2-7, with 11 bases that match TRBD1. The germline gives CDR1 SGHVS, CDR2 FNYEAQ. V gave up 2 bases and J gave up 6 bases; unmatched junction bases: 6. The CDR3 sequence is 15 residues long. The CDR3 loop reads CASSLFGTGGSEQYF. The CDR3 nucleotides read TGTGCCAGCAGCTTATTCGGGACAGGGGGATCCGAGCAGTACTTC.

The V and J genes are TRBV29-1 and TRBJ1-1, with D unresolved. Trimming cost V 6 bases and J 10 bases, with 21 bases left between them. Germline V CDR1 and CDR2: SQVTM, ANQGSEA. The length of the CDR3 is 13 residues. The CDR3 loop reads CSVLGQVHIGAFF. Here the CDR3 DNA reads TGCAGCGTACTTGGGCAGGTCCATATAGGAGCTTTCTTT.

In the case of this clone: At the DNA level, this CDR3 is encoded by other sequences in the same sample as well. This sequence joins TRBV27 and TRBJ1-6; D is uncertain. The V gene's germline CDR1 is MNHEY and CDR2 SMNVEV (reference sequence). The CDR3 length is 15 residues. Trimming took off 5 bases at V and 0 bases at J, with 8 bases between the two ends. The CDR3 loop reads CASSPGSSYNSPLHF. CDR3 bases: TGTGCCAGCAGTCCGGGGAGCTCCTATAATTCACCCCTCCACTTT.

The gene calls are TRBV18 and TRBJ1-1, with TRBD1 as a possible D gene (6 bases). The CDR3 runs to 15 residues. Germline V gene sequence: CDR1 KGHSH, CDR2 LQKENI. Trimming took off 1 base at V and 0 bases at J, with 9 bases between the two ends. Written as DNA, the CDR3 is TGTGCCAGCTCACCACGGACAGCTATGAACACTGAAGCTTTCTTT. This gives the protein CASSPRTAMNTEAFF.

In this sample, this clone turned up a few times. The chain couples TRBV6-1 to TRBJ2-1, with TRBD2 as a possible D gene (7 bases). The CDR3 runs to 14 residues. Per the germline V gene, CDR1 is MNHNS and CDR2 is SASEGT. Trimming stripped 6 bases from V and 9 bases from J, with 18 bases between. Here the CDR3 reads CASRSGRGPFEQFF. The DNA of the CDR3 is TGTGCCAGCAGAAGCGGGCGGGGGCCCTTTGAGCAGTTCTTC.

This clone appeared a single time. At one of its ends the junction is not consistent with the germline gene, which may arise from a read error. The chain recombines TRBV7-9 with TRBJ1-2; D is undetermined. This CDR3 comprises 14 residues. Germline CDR1 reads SEHNR; CDR2 reads FQNEAQ (reference sequence). The CDR3 DNA is TGTTCCAGCAGCCTAGACTTCTCTCCCCATGGCTACACCTTC. Protein sequence: CSSSLDFSPHGYTF.

The chain is built from TRBV9 and TRBJ2-5; TRBD2 matches at 8 bases. TRBJ2-7 explains the end of the DNA better; the J call may be wrong. CDR1 and CDR2 from the germline V gene are SGDLS and YYNGEE. The length of the CDR3 is 14 residues. The CDR3 bases are TGTGCCAGCAACCCCTCGGGGGGGCCCAACGAGCAGTACTTC. Translated: CASNPSGGPNEQYF.